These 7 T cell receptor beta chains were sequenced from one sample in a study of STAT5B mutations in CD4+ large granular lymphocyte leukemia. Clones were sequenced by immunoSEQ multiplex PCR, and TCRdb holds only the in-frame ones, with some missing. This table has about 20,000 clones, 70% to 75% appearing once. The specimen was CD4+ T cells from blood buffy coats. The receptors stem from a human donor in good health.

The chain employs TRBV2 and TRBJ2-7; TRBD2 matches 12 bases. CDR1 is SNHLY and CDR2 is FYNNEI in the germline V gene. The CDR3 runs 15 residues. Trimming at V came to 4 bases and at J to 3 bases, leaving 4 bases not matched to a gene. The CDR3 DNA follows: TGTGCCAGCAGTGCACTAGCGGGGGGATACTACGAGCAGTACTTC. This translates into CASSALAGGYYEQYF.

The CDR3 region is CASSYHRARNEQYF. The CDR3 DNA reads TGTGCCAGCAGTTATCACAGGGCGAGGAACGAGCAGTACTTC. The chain carries TRBV27 and TRBJ2-7; weak D call: TRBD1 (6 bases). The germline V gene encodes CDR1 MNHEY and CDR2 SMNVEV (reference sequence). Trimming stripped 4 bases from V and 5 bases from J, with 15 bases between. The CDR3 loop spans 14 amino acids.

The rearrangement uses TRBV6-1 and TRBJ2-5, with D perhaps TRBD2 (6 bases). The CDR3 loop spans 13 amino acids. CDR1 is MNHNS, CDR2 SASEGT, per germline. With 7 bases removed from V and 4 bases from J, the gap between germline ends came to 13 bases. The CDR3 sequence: CASTRAGRETQYF. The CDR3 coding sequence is TGTGCCAGCACCAGGGCCGGGAGAGAGACCCAGTACTTC.

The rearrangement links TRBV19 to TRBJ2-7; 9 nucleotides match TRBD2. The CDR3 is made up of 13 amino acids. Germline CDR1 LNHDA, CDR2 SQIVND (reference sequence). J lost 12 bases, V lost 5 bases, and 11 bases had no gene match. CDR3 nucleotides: TGTGCCAGTAGTCCCGCGGGGGGGCAAATGAGGTACTTC. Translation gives CASSPAGGQMRYF.

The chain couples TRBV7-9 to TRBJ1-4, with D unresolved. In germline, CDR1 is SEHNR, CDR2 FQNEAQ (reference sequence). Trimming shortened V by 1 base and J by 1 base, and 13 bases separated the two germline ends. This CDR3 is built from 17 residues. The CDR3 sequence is CASSLGPVFRTNEKLFF. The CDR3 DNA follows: TGTGCCAGCAGCTTAGGGCCGGTGTTTCGAACTAATGAAAAACTGTTTTTT.

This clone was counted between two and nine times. The CDR3 sequence is CASSPGPGSPLHF. Written as DNA, the CDR3 is TGTGCCAGCAGCCCTGGACCGGGGTCACCCCTCCACTTT. The chain links TRBV7-9 to TRBJ1-6; D ambiguous. The length of the CDR3 is 13 residues. CDR1 is SEHNR, CDR2 FQNEAQ, per germline (reference sequence). The V and J ends lost 5 bases and 10 bases respectively, with 12 bases between them.

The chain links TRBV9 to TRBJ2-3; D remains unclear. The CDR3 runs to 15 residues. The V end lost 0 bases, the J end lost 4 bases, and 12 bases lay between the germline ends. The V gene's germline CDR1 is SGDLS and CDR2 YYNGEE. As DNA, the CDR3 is TGTGCCAGCAGCGTAGAAGGACGGCAGGCAGATACGCAGTATTTT. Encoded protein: CASSVEGRQADTQYF.